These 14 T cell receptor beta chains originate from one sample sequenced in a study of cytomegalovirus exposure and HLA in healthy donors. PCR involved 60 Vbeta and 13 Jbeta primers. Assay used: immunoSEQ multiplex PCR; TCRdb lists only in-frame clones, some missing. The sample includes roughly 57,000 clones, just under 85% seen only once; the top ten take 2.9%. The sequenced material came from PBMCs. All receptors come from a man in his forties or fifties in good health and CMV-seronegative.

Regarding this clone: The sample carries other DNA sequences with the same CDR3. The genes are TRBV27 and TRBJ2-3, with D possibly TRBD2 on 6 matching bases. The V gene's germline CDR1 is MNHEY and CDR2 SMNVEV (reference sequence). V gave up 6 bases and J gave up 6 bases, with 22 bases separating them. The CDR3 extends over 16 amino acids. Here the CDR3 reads CASSQVFTSRSDTQYF. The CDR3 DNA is TGTGCCAGCAGCCAGGTTTTCACTAGCAGGTCTGATACGCAGTATTTT.

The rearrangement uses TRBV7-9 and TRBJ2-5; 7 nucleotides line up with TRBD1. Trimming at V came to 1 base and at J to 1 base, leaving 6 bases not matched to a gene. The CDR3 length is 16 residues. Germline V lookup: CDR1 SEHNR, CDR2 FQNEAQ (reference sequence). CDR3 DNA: TGTGCCAGCAGCTTAGAAGGGGGCTTTGTCCAAGAGACCCAGTACTTC. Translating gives CASSLEGGFVQETQYF.

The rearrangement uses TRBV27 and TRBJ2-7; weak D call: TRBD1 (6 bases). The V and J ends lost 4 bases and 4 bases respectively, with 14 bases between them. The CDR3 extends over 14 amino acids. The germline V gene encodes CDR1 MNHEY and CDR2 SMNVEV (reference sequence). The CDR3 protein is CASSSGQKWYEQYF. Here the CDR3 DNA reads TGTGCCAGCAGTTCCGGACAGAAATGGTACGAGCAGTACTTC.

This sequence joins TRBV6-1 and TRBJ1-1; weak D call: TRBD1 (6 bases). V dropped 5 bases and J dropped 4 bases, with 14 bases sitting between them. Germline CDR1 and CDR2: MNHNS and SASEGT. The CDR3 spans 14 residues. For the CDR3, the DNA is TGTGCCAGCAGTTTTGCAACAGGGCCCACTGAAGCTTTCTTT. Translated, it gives CASSFATGPTEAFF.

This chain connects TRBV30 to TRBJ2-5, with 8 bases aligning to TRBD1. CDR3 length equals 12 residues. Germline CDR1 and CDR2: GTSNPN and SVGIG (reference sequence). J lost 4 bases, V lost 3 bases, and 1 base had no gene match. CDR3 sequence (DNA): TGTGCCTGGAGCGGACAGGGAGAGACCCAGTACTTC. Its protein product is CAWSGQGETQYF.

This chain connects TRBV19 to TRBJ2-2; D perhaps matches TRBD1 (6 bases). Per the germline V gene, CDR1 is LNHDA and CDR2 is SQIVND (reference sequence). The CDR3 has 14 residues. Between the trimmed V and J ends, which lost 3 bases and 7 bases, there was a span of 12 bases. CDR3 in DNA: TGTGCCAGTAGTATCCAGGGGATGTTCGGGGAGCTGTTTTTT. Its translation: CASSIQGMFGELFF.

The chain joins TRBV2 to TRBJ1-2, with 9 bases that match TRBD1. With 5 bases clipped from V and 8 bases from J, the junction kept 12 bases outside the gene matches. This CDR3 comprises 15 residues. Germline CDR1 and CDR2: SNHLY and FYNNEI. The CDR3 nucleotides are TGTGCCAGCAGTACGGGACAGGGACCAGTACAAGGCTACACCTTC. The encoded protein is CASSTGQGPVQGYTF.

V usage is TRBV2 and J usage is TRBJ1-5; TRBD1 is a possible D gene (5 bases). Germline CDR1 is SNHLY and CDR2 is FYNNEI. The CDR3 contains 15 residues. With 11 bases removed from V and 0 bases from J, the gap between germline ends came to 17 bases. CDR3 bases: TGTGCCTCGGGGGGGAGATCATATAGCAATCAGCCCCAGCATTTT. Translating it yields CASGGRSYSNQPQHF.

CDR3 in amino acids: CASSPQGYEQYF. The CDR3 DNA sequence: TGCGCCAGCAGCCCCCAGGGCTACGAGCAGTACTTC. The chain recombines TRBV5-1 with TRBJ2-7; D is possibly TRBD1 (5 bases). CDR3 length equals 12 residues. V was cut by 4 bases and J by 3 bases, with 8 bases left in between. Germline V gene data show CDR1 as SGHRS and CDR2 as YFSETQ. Full variable domain (outside the CDR3, taken from reference TRBV5-1 and TRBJ2-7): KAGVTQTPRYLIKTRGQQVTLSCSPISGHRSVSWYQQTPGQGLQFLFEYFSETQRNKGNFPGRFSGRQFSNSRSEMNVSTLELGDSALYLCASSPQGYEQYFGPGTRLTVT.

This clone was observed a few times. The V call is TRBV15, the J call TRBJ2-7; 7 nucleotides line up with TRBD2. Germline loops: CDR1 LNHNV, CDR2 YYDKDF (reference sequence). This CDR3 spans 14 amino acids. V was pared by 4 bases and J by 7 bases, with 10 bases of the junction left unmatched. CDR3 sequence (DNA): TGTGCCACCAGCACGGGGGGACTCCTAGGGGAGCAGTACTTC. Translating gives CATSTGGLLGEQYF.

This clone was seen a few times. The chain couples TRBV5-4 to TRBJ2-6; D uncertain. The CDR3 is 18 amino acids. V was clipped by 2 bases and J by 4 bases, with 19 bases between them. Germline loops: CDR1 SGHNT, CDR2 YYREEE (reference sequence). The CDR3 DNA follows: TGTGCCAGCAGCTTAATGGGTCAGAGGCTGAGGGGGGCCAACGTCCTGACTTTC. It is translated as CASSLMGQRLRGANVLTF.

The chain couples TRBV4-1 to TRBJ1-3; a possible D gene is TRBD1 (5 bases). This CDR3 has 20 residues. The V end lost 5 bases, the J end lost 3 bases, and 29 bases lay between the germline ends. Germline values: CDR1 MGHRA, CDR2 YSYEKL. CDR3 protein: CASSTPGRERQSISGNTIYF. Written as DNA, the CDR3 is TGCGCCAGCAGCACCCCTGGCAGGGAACGTCAAAGTATTAGTGGAAACACCATATATTTT.

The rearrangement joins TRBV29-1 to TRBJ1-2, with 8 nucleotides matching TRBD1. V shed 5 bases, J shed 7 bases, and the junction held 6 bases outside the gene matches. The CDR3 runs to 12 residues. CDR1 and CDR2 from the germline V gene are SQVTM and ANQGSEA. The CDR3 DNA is TGCAGCGTTCTAGGACAGGGAGCTGGCTACACCTTC. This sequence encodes CSVLGQGAGYTF.

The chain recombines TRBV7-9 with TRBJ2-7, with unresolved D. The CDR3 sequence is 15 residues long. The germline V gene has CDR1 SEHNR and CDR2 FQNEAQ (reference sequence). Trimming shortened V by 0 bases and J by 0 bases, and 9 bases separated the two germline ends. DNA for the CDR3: TGTGCCAGCAGCTTAGCTGTCGGTAGCTCCTACGAGCAGTACTTC. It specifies CASSLAVGSSYEQYF.